These 8 T cell receptor beta chains were all obtained from the same sample, sequenced in a study of a mutant IDH1 vaccine in newly diagnosed glioma. Repertoires were generated with immunoSEQ multiplex PCR, while TCRdb's copy carries only in-frame clones and drops some. The data contain about 30,000 clones, 90% of them singletons. No antigens are known for them. Time point meaning: week 11, during vaccination. The content of each vaccine dose was 300 ug of mutant IDH1 20-mer peptide, and topical imiquimod accompanied it. Sample: PBMCs, taken from a glioma patient whose treatment included an IDH1 peptide vaccine. Receptors originate from a man between 18 and 35 years old with glioma.

This chain joins TRBV25-1 and TRBJ1-1, with D tentatively TRBD1 (6 bases). V was shortened by 3 bases and J by 3 bases, with 14 bases between the two germline ends. This CDR3 is 15 amino acids long. The V gene's germline CDR1 is MGHDK and CDR2 SYGVNS. The CDR3 coding sequence is TGTGCCAGCAGTGATAGGGGGGCAGGGTACACTGAAGCTTTCTTT. Protein: CASSDRGAGYTEAFF.

The table lists this clone with a count of one. The chain combines TRBV30 with TRBJ2-5; TRBD1 aligns across 7 bases. The CDR3 is 14 residues long. The ends lost 1 base at V and 6 bases at J; junction bases unmatched: 8. Per the germline V gene, CDR1 is GTSNPN and CDR2 is SVGIG (reference sequence). The CDR3 sequence: CAWSGAGGMKTQYF. The CDR3 coding sequence is TGTGCCTGGAGTGGGGCAGGGGGTATGAAGACCCAGTACTTC.

The chain employs TRBV19 and TRBJ2-2, with 9 bases lining up with TRBD2. The CDR3 is made up of 16 amino acids. Germline V lookup: CDR1 LNHDA, CDR2 SQIVND (reference sequence). The V and J ends lost 3 bases and 2 bases, in that order; junction bases with no gene match: 4. This chain's CDR3 is CASSMGTSFNTGELFF. CDR3 coding DNA: TGTGCCAGTAGTATGGGGACTAGCTTTAACACCGGGGAGCTGTTTTTT.

The chain recombines TRBV7-2 with TRBJ1-3; D gene unclear. Trimming cost V 2 bases and J 1 base, with 6 bases left between them. The CDR3 consists of 14 residues. Per the germline V gene, CDR1 is SGHTA and CDR2 is FQGNSA. The CDR3 is CASSLLGSGNTIYF. CDR3 bases: TGTGCCAGCAGCTTATTGGGATCTGGAAACACCATATATTTT.

The rearrangement joins TRBV7-8 to TRBJ1-3; D remains ambiguous. CDR1 and CDR2 (germline): SGHVS, FQNEAQ. Trimming stripped 4 bases from V and 0 bases from J, with 10 bases between. The CDR3 is 15 amino acids. The CDR3 DNA reads as TGTGCCAGCAGCTCCAGTGTCGGCTCTGGAAACACCATATATTTT. It specifies CASSSSVGSGNTIYF.

V usage is TRBV20-1 and J usage is TRBJ1-1; D ambiguous. The CDR3 covers 9 residues. Germline V gene data show CDR1 as DFQATT and CDR2 as SNEGSKA (reference sequence). Trimming took 3 bases from V and 9 from J, leaving 5 bases between them. This CDR3 is CSASFQAFF. CDR3 nucleotides: TGCAGTGCTAGTTTCCAAGCTTTCTTT.

The chain carries TRBV2 and TRBJ1-1, with 9 bases matching TRBD1. Germline V gene lookup returns CDR1 SNHLY and CDR2 FYNNEI. The CDR3 has 13 residues. Trimming cost V 10 bases and J 5 bases; bases outside gene matches: 8. CDR3 in DNA: TGTGCCACCGACACGGACAGGGGTACTGAAGCTTTCTTT. As protein: CATDTDRGTEAFF.

The chain is built from TRBV13 and TRBJ2-4; D gene uncertain. V lost 0 bases, J lost 4 bases, and 13 bases lay in between. The CDR3 runs 16 residues. In germline, CDR1 is PRHDT, CDR2 FYEKMQ (reference sequence). CDR3 protein: CASSLGPGIVKNIQYF. The CDR3 DNA reads as TGTGCCAGCAGCTTAGGTCCAGGCATCGTGAAAAACATTCAGTACTTC.